Listed below are T cell receptor beta chains from one sample, sequenced in a study of PD-1 blockade in classical Hodgkin lymphoma. The data were produced by immunoSEQ multiplex PCR, yet TCRdb's version contains in-frame clones alone and is incomplete. The repertoire holds around 3,000 clones, with roughly 89% as singletons. The specimen was CD4+ T cells from blood. The receptors were gathered from a human donor with classical Hodgkin lymphoma. Both conserved end residues are part of each CDR3. A D gene is named only where the DNA matches it firmly. Size is omitted from some rows. Given values are once, few, many or a class for expanded clones.

abundance	d_gene	len	v_gene	j_gene	CDR3nt	CDR3aa
NA	NA	13	TRBV6-1	TRBJ1-4	TGTGCCAGCAGTGATGAAATGGGGGAAAAACTGTTTTTT	CASSDEMGEKLFF
NA	NA	13	TRBV10-3	TRBJ1-1	TGTGCCATCAGTGAGTCTTGGGGCACTGAAGCTTTCTTT	CAISESWGTEAFF
NA	NA	14	TRBV5-5	TRBJ2-5	TGTGCCAGCAGCCTCCGAACCTCTCGAGAGACCCAGTACTTC	CASSLRTSRETQYF
NA	TRBD1	15	TRBV5-1	TRBJ2-7	TGCGCCAGCAGCTTGGAGGGCAGGGGGATTCTCGAGCAGTACTTC	CASSLEGRGILEQYF
once	NA	15	TRBV28	TRBJ1-5	TGTGCCAGCAGCCCTCCGCGGGGATCGGGTCAGCCCCAGCATTTT	CASSPPRGSGQPQHF
NA	NA	16	TRBV6-6	TRBJ1-2	TGTGCCAGCAGTTACGACAGGCAGGGGACTAACTATGGCTACACCTTC	CASSYDRQGTNYGYTF
NA	NA	13	TRBV6-1	TRBJ2-5	TGTGCCAGCAGTGAAGAACTACAAGAGACCCAGTACTTC	CASSEELQETQYF
NA	TRBD2	19	TRBV28	TRBJ2-1	TGTGCCAGCGCCCCTAGGGGACTAGCGGGACGAATCTCCTACAATGAGCAGTTCTTC	CASAPRGLAGRISYNEQFF
NA	TRBD2	14	TRBV7-6	TRBJ2-2	TGTGCCAGCAGCTTTCGGGGGGAAACCGGGGAGCTGTTTTTT	CASSFRGETGELFF
NA	NA	15	TRBV2	TRBJ2-7	TGTGCCAGCTCAAACGACGGTTCGGGCTCCTACGAGCAGTACTTC	CASSNDGSGSYEQYF
NA	NA	13	TRBV9	TRBJ1-1	TGTGCCAGCAGCGTAGATTCTGACACTGAAGCTTTCTTT	CASSVDSDTEAFF
NA	NA	13	TRBV2	TRBJ1-6	TGTGCCAGCAGTGACACCTTCAATTCACCCCTCCACTTT	CASSDTFNSPLHF
NA	NA	14	TRBV6-5	TRBJ1-1	TGTGCCAGCAGTTTTCTCAGGGGATACACTGAAGCTTTCTTT	CASSFLRGYTEAFF
NA	TRBD2	15	TRBV6-1	TRBJ2-7	TGTGCCGGCAGTGAACGGTTAGCGGGAGTGGGAGAGCAGTACTTC	CAGSERLAGVGEQYF
NA	NA	14	TRBV19	TRBJ1-4	TGTGCCAGTCGCCTCGACAGTCGTAATGAAAAACTGTTTTTT	CASRLDSRNEKLFF
NA	TRBD1	16	TRBV5-1	TRBJ2-3	TGCGCCAGCAGCTCAATACAGGGGGCTCCCACAGATACGCAGTATTTT	CASSSIQGAPTDTQYF
few	TRBD2	15	TRBV6-6	TRBJ2-1	TGTGCCAGCAACAGTCTCCTAGCGGGGAGCCATGAGCAGTTCTTC	CASNSLLAGSHEQFF
NA	NA	14	TRBV6-5	TRBJ1-1	TGTGCCAGCTCCCGAGGACAGACCTACACTGAAGCTTTCTTT	CASSRGQTYTEAFF
NA	NA	13	TRBV5-6	TRBJ2-5	TGTGCCAGCAGCTTGGGTGGAAGAGAGACCCAGTACTTC	CASSLGGRETQYF
NA	NA	14	TRBV10-3	TRBJ2-1	TGTGCCATCAGGCGGGAACTCTCCTACAATGAGCAGTTCTTC	CAIRRELSYNEQFF
NA	NA	13	TRBV14	TRBJ2-7	TGTGCCAGCAGCCAAACGCGGTACGGGGAGCAGTACTTC	CASSQTRYGEQYF
NA	NA	15	TRBV27	TRBJ1-2	TGTGCCAGCAGTTTATCGAAGGCCTGGCTCTATGGCTACACCTTC	CASSLSKAWLYGYTF
few	NA	14	TRBV4-1	TRBJ2-3	TGCGCCAGCAGTCCTAGCGAGCGCACAGATACGCAGTATTTT	CASSPSERTDTQYF
NA	TRBD1	13	TRBV19	TRBJ2-5	TGTGCCAGTAGTCCCGACAGGGACGCGACCCAGTACTTC	CASSPDRDATQYF
few	NA	11	TRBV6-6	TRBJ1-2	TGTGCCAGCAGTTACCCCCTTGGCTACACCTTC	CASSYPLGYTF
NA	TRBD1	15	TRBV2	TRBJ2-1	TGTGCCAGCAGTGAGGGGACAGGGGGTTTCAATGAGCAGTTCTTC	CASSEGTGGFNEQFF
NA	TRBD2	16	TRBV5-1	TRBJ2-1	TGCGCCAGCAGCCCTCGAGGCGGGAGGGCCAACAATGAGCAGTTCTTC	CASSPRGGRANNEQFF
NA	TRBD1	15	TRBV9	TRBJ1-6	TGTGCCAGCAGTGACAGGGGGACTTTGAATTCACCCCTCCACTTT	CASSDRGTLNSPLHF
once	TRBD1	12	TRBV11-2	TRBJ1-1	TGTGCCAGCAGCTTAAACGGGAACAGGGGCTCGTTT	CASSLNGNRGSF
NA	NA	14	TRBV10-3	TRBJ2-5	TGTGCCATCAGTGGAAATCAGGGTGGCGAGACCCAGTACTTC	CAISGNQGGETQYF
NA	TRBD1	14	TRBV6-6	TRBJ1-6	TGTGCCAGCAGTTACGGACAGGGGGGATCACCCCTCCACTTT	CASSYGQGGSPLHF
NA	NA	15	TRBV28	TRBJ1-3	TGTGCCAGCAGTTTATCAGGGGCGCGGGGAAACACCATATATTTT	CASSLSGARGNTIYF
once	TRBD2	16	TRBV5-1	TRBJ2-7	TGCGCCAGCAGCGAGGAGCCTAGCGGGGGTTCCTACGAGCAGTACTTC	CASSEEPSGGSYEQYF
NA	TRBD2	17	TRBV15	TRBJ2-5	TGTGCCACCGGCAGCCTCCCTGGACTAGCGGGGAGAGAGACCCAGTACTTC	CATGSLPGLAGRETQYF
NA	NA	12	TRBV2	TRBJ2-3	TGTGCCAGCAGCCCGGGGGTAGATACGCAGTATTTT	CASSPGVDTQYF
few	TRBD2	13	TRBV29-1	TRBJ2-7	TGCAGCGCCGGGACTAGCAGCTCCTACGAGCAGTACTTC	CSAGTSSSYEQYF
NA	NA	15	TRBV5-4	TRBJ2-3	TGTGCCAGCAGCTTGGAGGGGGGCGGCACAGATACGCAGTATTTT	CASSLEGGGTDTQYF
NA	NA	15	TRBV29-1	TRBJ2-3	TGCAGCGTTGAAGACGCGGGTCGGCTGGAAGGAACGCAGTATTTT	CSVEDAGRLEGTQYF
NA	TRBD2	14	TRBV6-5	TRBJ2-7	TGTGCCAGCAGCCAACGGGGGGGACCCTACGAGCAGTACTTC	CASSQRGGPYEQYF
NA	TRBD2	12	TRBV11-2	TRBJ2-1	TGTGCCAGCAGCTTAGTTAGCGGGGAGCAGTTCTTC	CASSLVSGEQFF
NA	NA	14	TRBV6-1	TRBJ2-5	TGTGCCAGCAGTGAAGAATCGGGAGCAGAGACCCAGTACTTC	CASSEESGAETQYF